The rows below give T cell receptor beta chains drawn from one sample of a study of shared clonotypes between healthy human individuals. Here immunoSEQ multiplex PCR was the method, and the copy in TCRdb shows in-frame clones only, minus some. Of just over 2,000,000 clones listed, just under 95% are singletons. Specimen: naive CD8+ T cells sorted from blood. The source is a man younger than 35 in good health. Both conserved end residues are part of each CDR3. Rows may omit the clone size; those that give it use once, few, many or a size class.

TRBV9	TRBJ2-5	.	CASSVGTSGGQQETQYF
TRBV2	TRBJ2-7	.	CASKGPGQVSSYEQYF
TRBV6-1	TRBJ2-7	.	CASSEVGLAGAYEQYF
TRBV10-1	TRBJ2-7	.	CASPRQGGSDEQYF
TRBV11-2	TRBJ2-7	.	CASSLGLGDRSSYEQYF
TRBV19	TRBJ2-3	.	CASSISSGGTDTQYF
TRBV19	TRBJ1-5	.	CARDQPQHF
TRBV2	TRBJ1-6	.	CASSGTGLNSPLHF
TRBV7-9	TRBJ2-2	.	CASSLTRGRAPLDTGELFF
TRBV30	TRBJ2-4	.	CAWSPGEDIQYF
TRBV4-3	TRBJ1-3	.	CASSQDRAVIGNTIYF
TRBV2	TRBJ2-7	.	CASLAGDRSYEQYF
TRBV14	TRBJ2-7	few	CASSQDMTGEQYF
TRBV10-1	TRBJ1-1	.	CASSEIRGLRNTEAFF
TRBV7-9	TRBJ2-1	.	CASSLVASGRGNEQFF
TRBV7-2	TRBJ2-2	once	CAPRANTGELFF
TRBV27	TRBJ1-2	.	CATNAGTRDGYTF
TRBV27	TRBJ2-1	.	CASSYGLAGGSWNEQFF
TRBV4-3	TRBJ2-1	once	CASSQDLSEYSYNEQFF
TRBV12-5	TRBJ1-1	.	CASGSPGPGGAEAFF
TRBV18	TRBJ2-7	.	CASSQNAGHSESYEQYF
TRBV10-2	TRBJ1-2	once	CASRSDNNYGYTF